The text below deals with one T cell receptor (beta chain). The trim removed 5 bases at V and 3 bases at J, leaving 10 bases unmatched. Germline CDR1 reads LNHDA; CDR2 reads SQIVND (reference sequence). The CDR3 is made up of 17 amino acids. This specimen comes from a study of blood T cell repertoires in COVID-19. In the study overall: PBMCs, B-cell-depleted T cells, or T cells provided the cDNA or gDNA that made up the material.

In the original analysis: Counts of nucleated cells, estimated from reference gene primer amplification, were obtained. Data came from immunoSEQ multiplex PCR; TCRdb stores just in-frame clones and leaves some out. The V and J calls and the clone size are those of that table, but D and trimming were determined from the DNA. The table records under 75,000 clones, approximately 90% of them present only once. This clonotype was sampled from a man aged 25-40 years with acute or convalescent COVID-19. The rearrangement links TRBV19 to TRBJ1-1, with 12 bases lining up with TRBD1. The sample comprised peripheral blood. The DNA of the CDR3 is TGTGCCAGTAGTTCTTCCGGGACAGGGGGCAGGGACACTGAAGCTTTCTTT. This translates into CASSSSGTGGRDTEAFF.